This T cell receptor beta chain appears in the sequencing data of a study of blood T cell repertoires in COVID-19. Overall study context: There were acute and convalescent COVID-19 samples, and they came from the United States, Italy and Spain. T cells, B-cell-depleted T cells, or PBMCs supplied cDNA or gDNA.

CDR3 length: 14 amino acids. V shed 2 bases and J 3 bases; nucleotides not matched to a gene: 0. Germline V CDR1 and CDR2: PRHDT, FYEKMQ (reference sequence). Libraries were prepared by immunoSEQ multiplex PCR; TCRdb keeps only in-frame clonotypes and omits some of them. In the table there are hundreds of thousands of clones, about 85% of which are singletons. A PCR-confirmed or clinician-diagnosed COVID-19 case had contacted exposed participants within 2 weeks of entry. Input material: PBMCs or T cells enriched from blood (not recorded which). The V gene is TRBV13, the J gene TRBJ2-5, with 10 nucleotides matching TRBD2. This TCR was recovered from a woman younger than 45 who had been exposed to COVID-19. The CDR3 sequence: CASSLTSGEETQYF. DNA for the CDR3: TGTGCCAGCAGCTTAACTAGCGGGGAAGAGACCCAGTACTTC.